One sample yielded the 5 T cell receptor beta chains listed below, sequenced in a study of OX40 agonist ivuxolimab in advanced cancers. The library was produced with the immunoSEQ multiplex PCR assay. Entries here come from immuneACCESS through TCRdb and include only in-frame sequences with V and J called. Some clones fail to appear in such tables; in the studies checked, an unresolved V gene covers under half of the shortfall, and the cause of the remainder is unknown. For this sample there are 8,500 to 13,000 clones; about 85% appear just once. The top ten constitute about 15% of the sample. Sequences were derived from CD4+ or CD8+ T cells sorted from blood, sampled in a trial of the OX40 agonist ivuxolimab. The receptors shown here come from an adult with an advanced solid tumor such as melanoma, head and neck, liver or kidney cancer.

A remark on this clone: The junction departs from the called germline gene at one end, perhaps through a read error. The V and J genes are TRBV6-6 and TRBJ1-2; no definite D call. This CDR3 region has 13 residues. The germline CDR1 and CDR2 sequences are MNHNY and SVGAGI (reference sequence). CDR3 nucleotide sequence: TGTGTCAGCATCACGGGCGGGGACTATGGCTACACCTTC. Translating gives CVSITGGDYGYTF.

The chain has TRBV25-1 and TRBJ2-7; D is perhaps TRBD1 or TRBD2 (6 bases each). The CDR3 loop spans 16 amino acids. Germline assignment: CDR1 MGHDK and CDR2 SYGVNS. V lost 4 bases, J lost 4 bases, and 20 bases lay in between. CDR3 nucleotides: TGTGCCAGCAGTGGCCTGGGAGGAGGGGGTGGGTACGAGCAGTACTTC. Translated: CASSGLGGGGGYEQYF.

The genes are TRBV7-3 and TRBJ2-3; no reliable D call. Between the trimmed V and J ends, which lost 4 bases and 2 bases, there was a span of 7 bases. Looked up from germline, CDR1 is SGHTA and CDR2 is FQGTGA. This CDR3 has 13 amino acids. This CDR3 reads CASSSANTDTQYF. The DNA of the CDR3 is TGTGCCAGCAGCTCGGCCAACACAGATACGCAGTATTTT.

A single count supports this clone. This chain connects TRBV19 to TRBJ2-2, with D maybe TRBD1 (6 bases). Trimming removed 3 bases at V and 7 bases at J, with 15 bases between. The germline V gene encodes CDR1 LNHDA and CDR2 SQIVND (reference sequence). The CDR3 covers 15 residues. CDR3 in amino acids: CASSMGQLGGGELFF. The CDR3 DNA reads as TGTGCCAGTAGTATGGGACAATTGGGCGGCGGGGAGCTGTTTTTT.

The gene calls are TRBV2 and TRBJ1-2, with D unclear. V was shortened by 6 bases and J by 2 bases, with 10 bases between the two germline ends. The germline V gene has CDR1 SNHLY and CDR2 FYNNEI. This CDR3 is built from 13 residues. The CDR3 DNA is TGTGCCAGCAGCGACGGATCGAACTATGGCTACACCTTC. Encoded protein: CASSDGSNYGYTF. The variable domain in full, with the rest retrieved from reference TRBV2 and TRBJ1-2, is EPEVTQTPSHQVTQMGQEVILRCVPISNHLYFYWYRQILGQKVEFLVSFYNNEISEKSEIFDDQFSVERPDGSNFTLKIRSTKLEDSAMYFCASSDGSNYGYTFGSGTRLTVV.